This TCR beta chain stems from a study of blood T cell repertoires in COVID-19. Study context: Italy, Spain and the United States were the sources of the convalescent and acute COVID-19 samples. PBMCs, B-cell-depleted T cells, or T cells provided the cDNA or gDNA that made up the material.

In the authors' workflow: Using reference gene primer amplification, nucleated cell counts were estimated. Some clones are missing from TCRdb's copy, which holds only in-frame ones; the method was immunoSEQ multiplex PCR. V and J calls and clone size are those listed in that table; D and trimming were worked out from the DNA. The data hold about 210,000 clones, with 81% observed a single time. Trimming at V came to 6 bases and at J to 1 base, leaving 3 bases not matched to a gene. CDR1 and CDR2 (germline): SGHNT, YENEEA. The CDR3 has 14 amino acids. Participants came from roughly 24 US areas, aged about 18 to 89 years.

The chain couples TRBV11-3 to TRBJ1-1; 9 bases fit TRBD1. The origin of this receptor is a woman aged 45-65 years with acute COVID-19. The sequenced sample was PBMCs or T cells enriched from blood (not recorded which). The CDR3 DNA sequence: TGTGCCAGCAGGCGGGACAGGGAGAACACTGAAGCTTTCTTT. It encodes CASRRDRENTEAFF.